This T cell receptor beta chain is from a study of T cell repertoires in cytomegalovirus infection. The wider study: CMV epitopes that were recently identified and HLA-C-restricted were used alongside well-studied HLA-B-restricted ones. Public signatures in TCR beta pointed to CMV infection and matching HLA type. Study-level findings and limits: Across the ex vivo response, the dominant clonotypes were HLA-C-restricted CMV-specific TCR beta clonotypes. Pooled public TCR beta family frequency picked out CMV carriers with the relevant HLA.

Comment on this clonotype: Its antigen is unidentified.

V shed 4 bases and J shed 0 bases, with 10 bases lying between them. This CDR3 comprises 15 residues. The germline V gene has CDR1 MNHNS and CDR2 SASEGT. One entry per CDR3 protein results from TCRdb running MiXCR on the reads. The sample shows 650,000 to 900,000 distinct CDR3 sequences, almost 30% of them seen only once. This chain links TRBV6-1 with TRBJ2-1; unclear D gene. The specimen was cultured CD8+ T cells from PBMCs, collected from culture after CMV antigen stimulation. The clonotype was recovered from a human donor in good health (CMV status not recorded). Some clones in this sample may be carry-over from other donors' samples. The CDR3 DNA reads TGTGCCAGCAGTGTTTCACCCTCCTCCTACAATGAGCAGTTCTTC. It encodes CASSVSPSSYNEQFF.